The T cell receptor beta chain under discussion was sequenced for a study of T cells in Graves' hyperthyroidism and ophthalmopathy. RNA transcripts gave rise to amplified TCR beta CDR3 regions. The primer set for the first-round RT-PCR of the TCR CDR3 was HTBI. Using its own MiXCR run on the multiplex PCR reads, TCRdb lists one record per CDR3 protein. Counted here are about 660,000 distinct CDR3 sequences, about 45% occurring once; the ten biggest clones make up under 8%. CDR1 is SGDLS, CDR2 YYNGEE, per germline. The V end lost 0 bases, the J end lost 8 bases, and 14 bases lay between the germline ends. This CDR3 is 14 amino acids long. The sample holds a few counts of this clonotype.

The clonotype comes from an adult man with Graves' disease, either hyperthyroidism or ophthalmopathy (not recorded which). The sequencing input was peripheral blood or thyroid tissue (not recorded which). V is TRBV9 and J is TRBJ1-1; D is perhaps TRBD1 (6 bases). CDR3 nucleotide sequence: TGTGCCAGCAGCGTAGCTCCAGCCGGGACAGAAGCTTTCTTT. It encodes CASSVAPAGTEAFF.